This TCR beta chain was captured in a study of cytotoxic CD8 clonotypes in ibrutinib-treated CLL. Study background: Responses comprised 24 partial and 2 complete; at median approximately 68 months, 14 remained remitted and about twelve progressed.

The assay was immunoSEQ multiplex PCR, and TCRdb's table has in-frame clones only and misses some. The sample holds around 160,000 clones, 81% seen once. Broader study findings: Clonality correlated strongly with circulating CD8+ T cells and exceeded age-matched healthy donors at baseline.

On this clone: As yet, its antigen is unknown.

The V gene's germline CDR1 is MDHEN and CDR2 SYDVKM. V was shortened by 3 bases and J by 4 bases, with 12 bases between the two germline ends. The CDR3 runs 15 residues. The chain recombines TRBV28 with TRBJ2-2, with D unresolved. This TCR was recovered from a human donor with chronic lymphocytic leukemia. The specimen comprised PBMCs, sampled after 12 months of ibrutinib treatment. In DNA, the CDR3 is TGTGCCAGCAGTTTCCGAACCCTAGGCACCGGGGAGCTGTTTTTT. It is translated as CASSFRTLGTGELFF. The full variable domain, in which reference TRBV28 and TRBJ2-2 provide the parts outside the CDR3, is DVKVTQSSRYLVKRTGEKVFLECVQDMDHENMFWYRQDPGLGLRLIYFSYDVKMKEKGDIPEGYSVSREKKERFSLILESASTNQTSMYLCASSFRTLGTGELFFGEGSRLTVL.